The next 18 T cell receptor beta chains were all read from a single sample in a study of blood T cell repertoires in COVID-19 (dated by TCRdb to the early 2020s). The method behind the library was the immunoSEQ multiplex PCR assay. The table was pulled from immuneACCESS by TCRdb, which kept in-frame rearrangements only. Such tables lose some clones; where checked, under half of the loss comes from unresolved V genes, and the rest has no known cause. For this sample the table gives about 130,000 clones, of which less than 90% were detected only once. The ten largest clones add up to roughly 1.9% of the sample. The sequencing sample was made of peripheral blood. The receptors derive from a man in his 70s with acute or convalescent COVID-19.

The V gene is TRBV25-1, the J gene TRBJ1-4; 9 positions match TRBD1. The junction had 18 bases not matched to a gene; V was cut back by 5 bases and J by 8 bases. The CDR3 runs 18 residues. Per the germline V gene, CDR1 is MGHDK and CDR2 is SYGVNS. CDR3 amino acids: CASSPLERQGGRGEKLFF. CDR3 DNA sequence: TGTGCCAGCAGTCCCCTGGAGAGACAGGGGGGTAGAGGCGAAAAACTGTTTTTT.

This chain joins TRBV2 and TRBJ2-7, with D tentatively TRBD1 (5 bases). V lost 7 bases to trimming and J lost 2 bases, with 21 bases between them. The length of the CDR3 is 16 residues. Germline CDR1 reads SNHLY; CDR2 reads FYNNEI. CDR3 nucleotide sequence: TGTGCCAGCATTAATCTGGGGCAGATTACTACCTACGAGCAGTACTTC. Its translation is CASINLGQITTYEQYF.

This clone was recorded once. The chain has TRBV5-5 and TRBJ2-6, with D unclear. The germline V gene encodes CDR1 SGHKS and CDR2 YYEKEE (reference sequence). With 5 bases removed from V and 4 bases from J, the gap between germline ends came to 19 bases. The CDR3 extends over 17 amino acids. CDR3 residues: CASSRSPGSPGANVLTF. The CDR3 coding sequence is TGTGCCAGCAGTCGGTCACCAGGTTCTCCCGGGGCCAACGTCCTGACTTTC.

The chain carries TRBV19 and TRBJ1-1; the D is unclear. Trimming cost V 3 bases and J 5 bases, with 10 bases left between them. The CDR3 spans 13 residues. CDR1 is LNHDA, CDR2 SQIVND, per germline (reference sequence). CDR3 in amino acids: CASSIRRVTEAFF. Written as DNA, the CDR3 is TGTGCCAGTAGTATTAGGAGGGTAACTGAAGCTTTCTTT. The complete variable domain, with remaining parts taken from reference TRBV19 and TRBJ1-1, reads DGGITQSPKYLFRKEGQNVTLSCEQNLNHDAMYWYRQDPGQGLRLIYYSQIVNDFQKGDIAEGYSVSREKKESFPLTVTSAQKNPTAFYLCASSIRRVTEAFFGQGTRLTVV.

The chain is built from TRBV5-1 and TRBJ1-6; 10 bases map to TRBD1. CDR3 length: 15 amino acids. Trimming removed 4 bases from V and 7 bases from J; junction bases left unmatched: 5. Germline-derived CDR1 and CDR2 are SGHRS and YFSETQ. This chain's CDR3 is CASSPEGQGNSPLHF. The CDR3 nucleotides are TGCGCCAGCAGCCCGGAGGGACAGGGGAATTCACCCCTCCACTTT. The full variable domain, with the rest looked up from reference TRBV5-1 and TRBJ1-6, is KAGVTQTPRYLIKTRGQQVTLSCSPISGHRSVSWYQQTPGQGLQFLFEYFSETQRNKGNFPGRFSGRQFSNSRSEMNVSTLELGDSALYLCASSPEGQGNSPLHFGNGTRLTVT.

The chain employs TRBV19 and TRBJ1-2; a possible D gene is TRBD1 (6 bases). The CDR3 has 15 amino acids. CDR1 is LNHDA, CDR2 SQIVND, per germline (reference sequence). V lost 1 base and J 3 bases, leaving 12 bases between the germline ends. The chain's CDR3 is CASSIVAGADYGYTF. The CDR3 region has the DNA TGTGCCAGTAGTATAGTAGCGGGGGCCGACTATGGCTACACCTTC. The full variable domain, completed using reference TRBV19 and TRBJ1-2, is DGGITQSPKYLFRKEGQNVTLSCEQNLNHDAMYWYRQDPGQGLRLIYYSQIVNDFQKGDIAEGYSVSREKKESFPLTVTSAQKNPTAFYLCASSIVAGADYGYTFGSGTRLTVV.

The DNA of the CDR3 is TGTGCCAGCACGCTAAATCACTGGGGGGACACTGAAGCTTTCTTT. Protein sequence: CASTLNHWGDTEAFF. The chain links TRBV6-5 to TRBJ1-1; tentative D call: TRBD1 (5 bases). This CDR3 has 15 amino acids. Germline V gene sequence: CDR1 MNHEY, CDR2 SVGAGI. Trimming stripped 7 bases from V and 3 bases from J, with 18 bases between.

This clone has a handful of counts. The chain couples TRBV10-3 to TRBJ1-2; tentative D call: TRBD1 (6 bases). CDR1 is ENHRY, CDR2 SYGVKD, per germline. The CDR3 is 15 residues long. V lost 2 bases to trimming and J lost 3 bases, with 13 bases between them. This CDR3 is CAISEPGVTHYGYTF. The CDR3 nucleotides read TGTGCCATCAGTGAGCCAGGGGTCACCCACTATGGCTACACCTTC.

The genes are TRBV11-2 and TRBJ2-7, with 9 bases that match TRBD1. The germline V gene encodes CDR1 SGHAT and CDR2 FQNNGV. This CDR3 spans 18 amino acids. V was pared by 2 bases and J by 4 bases, with 15 bases of the junction left unmatched. CDR3 nucleotide sequence: TGTGCCAGCAGCTTAACCGTGACGTCCGGGACAGGGTTGTACGAGCAGTACTTC. This translates into CASSLTVTSGTGLYEQYF.

This sequence joins TRBV9 and TRBJ2-3, with 9 bases fitting TRBD1. The CDR3 sequence is 15 residues long. Germline CDR1 and CDR2: SGDLS and YYNGEE. With V trimmed by 0 bases and J by 1 base, 0 bases remained unmatched. In DNA form, the CDR3 reads TGTGCCAGCAGCGTAGGGACAGGGGGCACAGATACGCAGTATTTT. Translated, it gives CASSVGTGGTDTQYF.

The chain is built from TRBV7-9 and TRBJ1-2; D unclear. Germline CDR1 and CDR2: SEHNR and FQNEAQ (reference sequence). The CDR3 has 15 residues. V was cut by 4 bases and J by 3 bases, with 15 bases left in between. The CDR3 nucleotides read TGTGCCAGCAGCTCTCGTGTAGCCCGGGACTATGGCTACACCTTC. Translating gives CASSSRVARDYGYTF.

This chain links TRBV5-1 with TRBJ2-3, with TRBD1 as a possible D gene (5 bases). CDR3 length: 13 residues. The germline gives CDR1 SGHRS, CDR2 YFSETQ. V lost 0 bases, J lost 7 bases, and 9 bases lay in between. This CDR3 is CASSLESGYTQYF. The CDR3 DNA is TGCGCCAGCAGCTTGGAGTCAGGGTATACGCAGTATTTT.

The CDR3: CASSQDLLWDRGQYGYTF. The CDR3 DNA reads TGCGCCAGCAGCCAAGATCTTCTCTGGGACAGGGGGCAATATGGCTACACCTTC. J is TRBJ1-2 and V is TRBV4-1; TRBD1 agrees at 12 bases. This CDR3 is 18 amino acids long. Germline V gene sequence: CDR1 MGHRA, CDR2 YSYEKL. V lost 0 bases, J lost 5 bases, and 10 bases stayed unmatched.

This chain connects TRBV5-1 to TRBJ2-1; 12 positions match TRBD2. CDR1 is SGHRS, CDR2 YFSETQ, per germline. The CDR3 spans 17 residues. Trimming took 3 bases from V and 8 from J; bases not matched to a gene: 12. The CDR3 sequence: CASSWVVSSGGADEQFF. The CDR3 DNA follows: TGCGCCAGCAGCTGGGTAGTGTCTAGCGGGGGGGCTGATGAGCAGTTCTTC.

The chain has TRBV5-1 and TRBJ1-4, with 8 positions matching TRBD1. V trimming: 5 bases; J trimming: 8 bases; junction bases outside the gene matches: 5. This CDR3 spans 13 amino acids. Germline loops: CDR1 SGHRS, CDR2 YFSETQ. The CDR3 region has the DNA TGCGCCAGCAGACGCGGACAGGGCGAAAAACTGTTTTTT. Amino acid sequence: CASRRGQGEKLFF.

This chain joins TRBV6-5 and TRBJ2-1, with D unresolved. This CDR3 region has 11 residues. Germline assignment: CDR1 MNHEY and CDR2 SVGAGI. Trimming cost V 8 bases and J 6 bases, with 8 bases left between them. Here the CDR3 DNA reads TGTGCCAGCGCGAGACTCAATGAGCAGTTCTTC. Protein sequence: CASARLNEQFF.

This clone was seen a handful of times. The chain joins TRBV11-2 to TRBJ1-2; D possibly corresponds to TRBD1 (6 bases). From germline, CDR1 is SGHAT and CDR2 FQNNGV. The CDR3 sequence is 13 residues long. Trimming stripped 9 bases from V and 8 bases from J, with 19 bases between. CDR3 sequence (DNA): TGTGCCAGGAGGGGGGGCTCCGTGGTGGGCTACACCTTC. This gives the protein CARRGGSVVGYTF.

The chain carries TRBV6-2 or TRBV6-3 and TRBJ2-3; 14 bases fit TRBD2. The CDR3 totals 16 residues. Germline CDR1 reads MNHEY; CDR2 reads SVGEGT. V lost 6 bases and J lost 3; bases outside the gene matches: 5. The DNA of the CDR3 is TGTGCCAGCAGCCTTCGGACTAGCGGGGGGACAGATACGCAGTATTTT. The encoded protein is CASSLRTSGGTDTQYF.